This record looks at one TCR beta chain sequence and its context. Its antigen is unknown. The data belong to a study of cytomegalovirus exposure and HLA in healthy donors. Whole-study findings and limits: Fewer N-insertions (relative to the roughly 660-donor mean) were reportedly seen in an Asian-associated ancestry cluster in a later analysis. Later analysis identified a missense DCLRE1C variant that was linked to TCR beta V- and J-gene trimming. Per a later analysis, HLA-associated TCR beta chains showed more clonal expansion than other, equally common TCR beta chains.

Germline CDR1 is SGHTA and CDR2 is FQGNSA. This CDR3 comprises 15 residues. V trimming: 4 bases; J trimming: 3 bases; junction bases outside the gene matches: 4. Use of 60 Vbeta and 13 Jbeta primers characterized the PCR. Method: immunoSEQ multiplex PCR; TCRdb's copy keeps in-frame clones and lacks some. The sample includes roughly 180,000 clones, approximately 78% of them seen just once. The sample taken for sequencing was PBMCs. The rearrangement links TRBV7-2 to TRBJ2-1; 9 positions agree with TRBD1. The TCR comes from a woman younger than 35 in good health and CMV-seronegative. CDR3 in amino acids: CASSSGTGYYNEQFF. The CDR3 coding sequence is TGTGCCAGCAGCTCCGGGACAGGGTACTACAATGAGCAGTTCTTC.